The clone carrying this T cell receptor (beta chain) was detected a few times. The antigen is unknown. Other nucleotide sequences in the sample specify the same CDR3. Both 60 Vbeta primers and 13 Jbeta primers went into the PCR. The method was immunoSEQ multiplex PCR; TCRdb's version includes in-frame clones alone and lacks a portion of them. The sample carries tens of thousands of clones, over 60% recorded once. The sample is drawn from a study of cytomegalovirus exposure and HLA in healthy donors. Study findings and constraints: Several of the most significant clusters appeared, in a later analysis, to be linked to common viral pathogens.

The V gene lost 5 bases and the J gene lost 0 bases, with 11 bases spanning the gap. The CDR3 length is 15 residues. CDR1 SEHNR and CDR2 FQNEAQ come from the germline V gene (reference sequence). The V and J genes are TRBV7-9 and TRBJ1-3; D not resolved. The sequencing sample was made of PBMCs. The receptor was derived from a male donor in good health and CMV-seropositive. The CDR3 nucleotides are TGTGCCAGCAGCCTCACGACGGGCTCTGGAAACACCATATATTTT. Encoded protein: CASSLTTGSGNTIYF.